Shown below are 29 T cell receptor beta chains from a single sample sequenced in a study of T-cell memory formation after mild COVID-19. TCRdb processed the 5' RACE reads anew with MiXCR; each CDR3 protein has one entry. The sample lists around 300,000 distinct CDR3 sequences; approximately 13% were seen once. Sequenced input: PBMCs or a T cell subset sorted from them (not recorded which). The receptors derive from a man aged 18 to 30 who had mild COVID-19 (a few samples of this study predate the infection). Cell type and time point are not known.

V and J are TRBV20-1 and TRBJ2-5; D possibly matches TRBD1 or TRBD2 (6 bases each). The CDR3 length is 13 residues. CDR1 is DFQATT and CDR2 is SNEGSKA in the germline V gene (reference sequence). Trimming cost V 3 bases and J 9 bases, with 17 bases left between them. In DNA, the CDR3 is TGCAGTGCTAGCGGGGGCGCCCCCGGGGCCCAGTACTTC. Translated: CSASGGAPGAQYF.

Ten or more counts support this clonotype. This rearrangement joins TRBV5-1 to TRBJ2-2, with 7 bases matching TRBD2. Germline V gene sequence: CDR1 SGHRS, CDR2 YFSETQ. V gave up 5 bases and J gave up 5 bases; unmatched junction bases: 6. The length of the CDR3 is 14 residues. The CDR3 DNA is TGCGCCAGCAGAGGGAGGGGCGATACCGGGGAGCTGTTTTTT. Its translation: CASRGRGDTGELFF. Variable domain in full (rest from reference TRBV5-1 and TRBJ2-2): KAGVTQTPRYLIKTRGQQVTLSCSPISGHRSVSWYQQTPGQGLQFLFEYFSETQRNKGNFPGRFSGRQFSNSRSEMNVSTLELGDSALYLCASRGRGDTGELFFGEGSRLTVL.

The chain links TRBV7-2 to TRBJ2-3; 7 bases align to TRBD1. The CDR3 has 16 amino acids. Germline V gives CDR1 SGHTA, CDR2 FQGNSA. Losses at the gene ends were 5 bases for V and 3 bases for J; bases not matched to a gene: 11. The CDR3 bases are TGTGCCAGCAGCCTCGGGGACAGCGTGATTACAGATACGCAGTATTTT. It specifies CASSLGDSVITDTQYF.

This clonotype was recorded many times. The CDR3 nucleotides are TGCGCCAGCAGCCCGACTAGCGGGGGGGCAGATACGCAGTATTTT. Residues: CASSPTSGGADTQYF. V usage is TRBV4-3 and J usage is TRBJ2-3; 14 bases line up with TRBD2. This CDR3 region has 15 residues. Per germline, CDR1 LGHNA and CDR2 YSLEER. Trimming removed 4 bases from V and 4 bases from J; junction bases left unmatched: 1.

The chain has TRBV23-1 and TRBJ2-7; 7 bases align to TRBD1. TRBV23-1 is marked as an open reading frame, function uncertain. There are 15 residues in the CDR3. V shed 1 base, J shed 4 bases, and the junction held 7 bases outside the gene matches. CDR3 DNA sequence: TGCGCCAGCAGTCAATTAGAGGGACAGCCATACGAGCAGTACGTC. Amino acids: CASSQLEGQPYEQYV.

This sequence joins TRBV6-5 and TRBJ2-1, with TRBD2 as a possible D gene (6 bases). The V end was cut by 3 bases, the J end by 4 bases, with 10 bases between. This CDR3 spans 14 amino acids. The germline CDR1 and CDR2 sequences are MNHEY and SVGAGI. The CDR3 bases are TGTGCCAGCAGTTATGATAGCGGTTACAATGAGCAGTTCTTC. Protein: CASSYDSGYNEQFF.

DNA for the CDR3: TGTGCCAGCAGCTTACCGGTCTCTGGGGCCAACGTCCTGACTTTC. Protein product: CASSLPVSGANVLTF. The rearrangement links TRBV7-3 to TRBJ2-6, with D unclear. This CDR3 comprises 15 residues. The germline V and J ends were trimmed by 2 bases and 0 bases, with 5 bases remaining between them. Germline values: CDR1 SGHTA, CDR2 FQGTGA.

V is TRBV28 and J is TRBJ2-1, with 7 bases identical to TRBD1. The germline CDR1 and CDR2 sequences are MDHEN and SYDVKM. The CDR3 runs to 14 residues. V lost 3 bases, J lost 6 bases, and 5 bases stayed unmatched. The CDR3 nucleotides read TGTGCCAGCAGTTTTGCGAGGGGGCGCAATGAGCAGTTCTTC. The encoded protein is CASSFARGRNEQFF.

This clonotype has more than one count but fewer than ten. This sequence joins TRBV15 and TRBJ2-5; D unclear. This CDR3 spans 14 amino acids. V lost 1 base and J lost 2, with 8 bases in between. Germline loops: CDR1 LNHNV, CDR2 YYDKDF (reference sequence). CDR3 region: CATSRAPSQETQYF. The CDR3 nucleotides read TGTGCCACCAGCAGAGCACCCAGTCAAGAGACCCAGTACTTC.

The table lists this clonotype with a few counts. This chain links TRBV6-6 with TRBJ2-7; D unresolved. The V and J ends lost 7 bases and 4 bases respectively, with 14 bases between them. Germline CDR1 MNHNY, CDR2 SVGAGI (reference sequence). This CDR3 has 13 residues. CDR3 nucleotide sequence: TGTGCCAGCAAACCCGGCGGATCGTACGAGCAGTACGTC. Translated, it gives CASKPGGSYEQYV.

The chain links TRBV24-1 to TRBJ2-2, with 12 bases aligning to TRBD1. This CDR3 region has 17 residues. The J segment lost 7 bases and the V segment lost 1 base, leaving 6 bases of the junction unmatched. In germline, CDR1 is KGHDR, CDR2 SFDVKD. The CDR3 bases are TGTGCCACCAGTGATTTCGAGGGGACAGGGGGCTTCGGGGAGCTGTTTTTT. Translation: CATSDFEGTGGFGELFF.

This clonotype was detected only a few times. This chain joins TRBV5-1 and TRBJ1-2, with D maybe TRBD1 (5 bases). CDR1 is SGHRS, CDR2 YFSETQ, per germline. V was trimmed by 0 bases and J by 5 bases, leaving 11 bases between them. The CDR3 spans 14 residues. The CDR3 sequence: CASSLGGDSYGYTF. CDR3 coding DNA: TGCGCCAGCAGCTTGGGAGGGGACTCGTATGGCTACACCTTC.

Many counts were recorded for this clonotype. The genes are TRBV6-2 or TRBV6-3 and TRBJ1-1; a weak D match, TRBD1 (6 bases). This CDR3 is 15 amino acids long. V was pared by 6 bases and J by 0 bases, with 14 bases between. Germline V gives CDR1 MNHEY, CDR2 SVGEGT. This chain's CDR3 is CASSPHRVMNTEAFF. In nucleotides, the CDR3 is TGTGCCAGCAGCCCGCACAGGGTAATGAACACTGAAGCTTTCTTT.

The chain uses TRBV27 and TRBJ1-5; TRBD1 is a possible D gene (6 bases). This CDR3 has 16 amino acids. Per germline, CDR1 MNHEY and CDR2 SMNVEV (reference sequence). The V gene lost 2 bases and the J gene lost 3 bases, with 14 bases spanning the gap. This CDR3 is CASSLQGRPTNQPQHF. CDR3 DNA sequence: TGTGCCAGCAGTTTACAGGGGAGGCCCACCAATCAGCCCCAGCATTTT.

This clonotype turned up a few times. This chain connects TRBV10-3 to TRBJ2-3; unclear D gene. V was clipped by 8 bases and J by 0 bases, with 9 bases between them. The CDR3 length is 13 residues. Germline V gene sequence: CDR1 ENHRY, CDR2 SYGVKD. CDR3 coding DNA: TGTGCCATCTCTAAGGGTAGCACAGATACGCAGTATTTT. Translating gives CAISKGSTDTQYF.

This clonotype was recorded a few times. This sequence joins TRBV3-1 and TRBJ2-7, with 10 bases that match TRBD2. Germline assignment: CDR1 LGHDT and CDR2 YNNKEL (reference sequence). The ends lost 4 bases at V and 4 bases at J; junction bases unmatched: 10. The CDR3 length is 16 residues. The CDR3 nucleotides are TGTGCCAGCAGCCTCCGGGGGAGCGGGGGGGCGTACGAGCAGTACTTC. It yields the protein CASSLRGSGGAYEQYF.

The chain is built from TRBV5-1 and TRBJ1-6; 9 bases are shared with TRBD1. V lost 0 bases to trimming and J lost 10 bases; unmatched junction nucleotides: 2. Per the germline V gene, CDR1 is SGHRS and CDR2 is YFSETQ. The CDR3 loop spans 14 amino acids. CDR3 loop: CASSLGDRVSPLHF. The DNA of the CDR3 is TGCGCCAGCAGCTTGGGGGACAGGGTGTCACCCCTCCACTTT.

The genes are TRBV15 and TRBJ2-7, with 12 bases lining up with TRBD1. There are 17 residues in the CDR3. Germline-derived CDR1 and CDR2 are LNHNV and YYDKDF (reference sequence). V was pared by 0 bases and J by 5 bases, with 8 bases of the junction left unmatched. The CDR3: CATSRDGGQGALNEQYV. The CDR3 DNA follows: TGTGCCACCAGCAGAGATGGGGGACAGGGGGCGCTTAACGAGCAGTACGTC.

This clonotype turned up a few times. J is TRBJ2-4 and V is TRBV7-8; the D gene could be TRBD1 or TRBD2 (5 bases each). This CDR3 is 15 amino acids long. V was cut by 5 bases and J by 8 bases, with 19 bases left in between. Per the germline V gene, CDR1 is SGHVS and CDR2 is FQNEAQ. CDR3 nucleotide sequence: TGTGCCAGCAGCCTCGGCCGGGACCCATGGGACATTCAGTACTTC. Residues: CASSLGRDPWDIQYF.

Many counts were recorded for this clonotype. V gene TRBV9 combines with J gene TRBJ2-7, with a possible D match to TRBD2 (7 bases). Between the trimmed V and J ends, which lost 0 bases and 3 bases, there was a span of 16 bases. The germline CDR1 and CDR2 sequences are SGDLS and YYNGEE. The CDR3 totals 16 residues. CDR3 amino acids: CASSVDRGGSLYEQYF. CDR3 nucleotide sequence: TGTGCCAGCAGCGTAGACCGCGGGGGCTCTCTCTACGAGCAGTACTTC.

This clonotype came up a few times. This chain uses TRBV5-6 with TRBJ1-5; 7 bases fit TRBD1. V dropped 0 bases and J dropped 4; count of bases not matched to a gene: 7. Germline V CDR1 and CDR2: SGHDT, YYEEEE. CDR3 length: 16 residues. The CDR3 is CASSLAAGGRNQPQHF. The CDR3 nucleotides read TGTGCCAGCAGCTTGGCGGCAGGGGGTCGTAATCAGCCCCAGCATTTT.

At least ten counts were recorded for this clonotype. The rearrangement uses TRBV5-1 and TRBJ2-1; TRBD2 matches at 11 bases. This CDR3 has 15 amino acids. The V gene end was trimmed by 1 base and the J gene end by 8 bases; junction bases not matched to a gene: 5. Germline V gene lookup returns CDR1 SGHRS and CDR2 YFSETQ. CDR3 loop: CASSLTPGLADEQFF. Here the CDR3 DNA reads TGCGCCAGCAGCTTGACACCGGGACTAGCGGATGAGCAGTTCTTC. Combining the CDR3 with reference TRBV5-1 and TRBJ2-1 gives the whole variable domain KAGVTQTPRYLIKTRGQQVTLSCSPISGHRSVSWYQQTPGQGLQFLFEYFSETQRNKGNFPGRFSGRQFSNSRSEMNVSTLELGDSALYLCASSLTPGLADEQFFGPGTRLTVL.

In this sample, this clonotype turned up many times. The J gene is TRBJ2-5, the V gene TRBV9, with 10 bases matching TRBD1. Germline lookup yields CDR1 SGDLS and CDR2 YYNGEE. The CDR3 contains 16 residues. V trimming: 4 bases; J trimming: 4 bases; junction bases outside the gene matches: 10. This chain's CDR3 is CASSSNRGTGVETQYF. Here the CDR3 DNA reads TGTGCCAGCAGCTCTAACCGCGGGACAGGGGTAGAGACCCAGTACTTC.

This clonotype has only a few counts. CDR3 nucleotides: TGTGCCATCAGTGAACCTAGCGGGGGGATCGGATCCTACGAGCAGTACTTC. Protein product: CAISEPSGGIGSYEQYF. This chain uses TRBV10-3 with TRBJ2-7, with 11 bases lining up with TRBD2. The J segment lost 1 base and the V segment lost 3 bases, leaving 8 bases of the junction unmatched. Germline-derived CDR1 and CDR2 are ENHRY and SYGVKD. This CDR3 contains 17 residues.

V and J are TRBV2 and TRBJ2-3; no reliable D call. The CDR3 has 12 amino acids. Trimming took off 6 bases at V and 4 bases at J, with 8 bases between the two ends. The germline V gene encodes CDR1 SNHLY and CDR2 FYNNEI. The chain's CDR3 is CASSKGPDTQYF. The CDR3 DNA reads TGTGCCAGCAGCAAAGGGCCAGATACGCAGTATTTT.

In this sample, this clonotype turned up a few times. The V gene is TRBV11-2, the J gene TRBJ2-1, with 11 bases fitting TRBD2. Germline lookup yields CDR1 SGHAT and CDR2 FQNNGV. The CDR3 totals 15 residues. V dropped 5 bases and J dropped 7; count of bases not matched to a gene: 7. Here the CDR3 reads CASSRTLAGVNEQFF. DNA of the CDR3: TGTGCCAGCAGCCGTACACTAGCGGGGGTAAATGAGCAGTTCTTC.

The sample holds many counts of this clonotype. The CDR3 here is CASRTSGLGNGELFF. The CDR3 coding sequence is TGCGCCAGTCGAACATCGGGACTTGGAAACGGGGAGCTGTTTTTT. The rearrangement uses TRBV5-1 and TRBJ2-2, with D possibly being TRBD2 (6 bases). Germline assignment: CDR1 SGHRS and CDR2 YFSETQ. V lost 8 bases to trimming and J lost 7 bases, with 21 bases between them. The CDR3 has 15 residues.

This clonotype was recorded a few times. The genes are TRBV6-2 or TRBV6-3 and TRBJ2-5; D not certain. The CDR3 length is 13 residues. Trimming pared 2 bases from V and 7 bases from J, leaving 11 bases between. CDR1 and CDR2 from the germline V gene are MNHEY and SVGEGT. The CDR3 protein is CASSYPPLRTQYF. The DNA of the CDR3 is TGTGCCAGCAGTTACCCCCCGCTGAGGACCCAGTACTTC.

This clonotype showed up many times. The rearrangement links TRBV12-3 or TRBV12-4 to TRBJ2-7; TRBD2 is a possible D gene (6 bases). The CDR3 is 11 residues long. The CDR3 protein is CASSLTGRQPV. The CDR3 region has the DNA TGTGCCAGCAGTTTAACCGGGAGACAGCCCGTC.